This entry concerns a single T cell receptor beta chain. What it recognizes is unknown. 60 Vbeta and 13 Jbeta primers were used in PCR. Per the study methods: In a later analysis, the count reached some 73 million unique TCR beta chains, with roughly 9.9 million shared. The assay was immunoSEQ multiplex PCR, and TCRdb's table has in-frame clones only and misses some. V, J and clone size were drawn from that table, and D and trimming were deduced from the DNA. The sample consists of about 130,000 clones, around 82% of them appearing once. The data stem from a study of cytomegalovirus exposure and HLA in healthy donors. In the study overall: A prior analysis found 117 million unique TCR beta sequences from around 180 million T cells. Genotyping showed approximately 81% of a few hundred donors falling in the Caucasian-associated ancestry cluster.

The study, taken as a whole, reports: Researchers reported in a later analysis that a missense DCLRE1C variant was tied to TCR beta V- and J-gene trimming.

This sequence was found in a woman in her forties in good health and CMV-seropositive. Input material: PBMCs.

The CDR3 DNA sequence: TGTGCCAGCAGCCCCGGATGGGAGGGTGAAGCTTTCTTT. Translated: CASSPGWEGEAFF. The V call is TRBV7-9, the J call TRBJ1-1; D remains unclear. Per the germline V gene, CDR1 is SEHNR and CDR2 is FQNEAQ (reference sequence). Trimming took 5 bases from V and 7 from J, leaving 14 bases between them. The CDR3 runs 13 residues. The full variable domain, rest sourced from reference TRBV7-9 and TRBJ1-1, is DTGVSQNPRHKITKRGQNVTFRCDPISEHNRLYWYRQTLGQGPEFLTYFQNEAQLEKSRLLSDRFSAERPKGSFSTLEIQRTEQGDSAMYLCASSPGWEGEAFFGQGTRLTVV.